Presented here are 5 T cell receptor beta chains from one specimen sequenced in a study of OX40 agonist ivuxolimab in advanced cancers. Sequenced by immunoSEQ multiplex PCR; TCRdb stores in-frame clones only, minus some. The sample lists over 85,000 clones, approximately 93% occurring once. The material was CD4+ or CD8+ T cells sorted from blood, obtained in a trial of the OX40 agonist ivuxolimab. The receptors shown here come from an adult with an advanced solid tumor such as melanoma, head and neck, liver or kidney cancer.

The V call is TRBV2, the J call TRBJ2-1; TRBD1 aligns across 8 bases. CDR1 and CDR2 from the germline V gene are SNHLY and FYNNEI. Trimming removed 2 bases from V and 4 bases from J; junction bases left unmatched: 4. The CDR3 length is 15 residues. This CDR3 is CASSEPGGLYNEQFF. The CDR3 nucleotides are TGTGCCAGCAGTGAACCAGGGGGCCTTTACAATGAGCAGTTCTTC.

This chain uses TRBV30 with TRBJ1-5; a possible D gene is TRBD1 (6 bases). This CDR3 has 14 amino acids. V lost 3 bases, J lost 3 bases, and 12 bases lay in between. From germline, CDR1 is GTSNPN and CDR2 SVGIG (reference sequence). The chain's CDR3 is CAWRPGHSNQPQHF. The CDR3 region has the DNA TGTGCCTGGAGGCCGGGACACTCCAATCAGCCCCAGCATTTT.

This clone has only a few counts. The chain couples TRBV28 to TRBJ1-5, with TRBD1 identical over 7 bases. The CDR3 sequence is 15 residues long. J gave up 0 bases and V 11 bases, and 10 bases lay outside the gene matches. CDR1 is MDHEN, CDR2 SYDVKM, per germline. The CDR3 coding sequence is TGTGCCGCTGCAGGGACAGCATATAGCAATCAGCCCCAGCATTTT. Its translation is CAAAGTAYSNQPQHF.

This chain joins TRBV19 and TRBJ2-2; tentatively, D is TRBD2 (6 bases). The CDR3 has 14 amino acids. The V gene's germline CDR1 is LNHDA and CDR2 SQIVND (reference sequence). V gave up 8 bases and J gave up 1 base, with 11 bases separating them. The CDR3: CASARLVNTGELFF. CDR3 bases: TGTGCCAGTGCCCGACTAGTGAACACCGGGGAGCTGTTTTTT. Together with reference TRBV19 and TRBJ2-2, the CDR3 gives the full variable domain: DGGITQSPKYLFRKEGQNVTLSCEQNLNHDAMYWYRQDPGQGLRLIYYSQIVNDFQKGDIAEGYSVSREKKESFPLTVTSAQKNPTAFYLCASARLVNTGELFFGEGSRLTVL.

This chain connects TRBV20-1 to TRBJ2-7; D remains unclear. This CDR3 has 11 residues. The germline CDR1 and CDR2 sequences are DFQATT and SNEGSKA (reference sequence). Trimming removed 7 bases at V and 8 bases at J, with 15 bases between. The CDR3 is CSVFLSYKQYF. The CDR3 DNA is TGCAGTGTCTTCCTCTCGTACAAGCAGTACTTC.